Listed below are T cell receptor beta chains from one sample, sequenced in a study of CD4 and CD8 cells across lung adenocarcinoma regions. Via MiXCR, TCRdb re-called the PCR reads, giving one row per CDR3 protein. The sample carries a few thousand distinct CDR3 sequences, roughly two thirds recorded once. Sequenced material: CD8+ T cells from the margin of a lung tumor. These receptors were taken from a female donor with lung adenocarcinoma. The CD4 and CD8 labels of this study may be unreliable. Both conserved end residues are part of each CDR3. A D gene is named only where the DNA matches it firmly. Expanded clones get a size class; other rows say once, few or many, or leave the size out.

CDR3 protein	CDR3 DNA	D gene	clone size	V gene	J gene
CASSYVPRGGGYGYTF	TGTGCCAGCAGTTACGTCCCCAGAGGGGGCGGCTATGGCTACACCTTC	TRBD1	NA	TRBV6-5	TRBJ1-2
CASSGDRAFSGANVLTF	TGTGCCAGCTCCGGGGACAGGGCTTTCTCTGGGGCCAACGTCCTGACTTTC	TRBD1	NA	TRBV6-1	TRBJ2-6
CASSTGLAGPYNEQFF	TGTGCCAGCAGCACCGGACTAGCGGGACCGTACAATGAGCAGTTCTTC	TRBD2	NA	TRBV6-1	TRBJ2-1
CASSPRLAGETEQFF	TGTGCCAGCAGTCCCCGACTAGCGGGAGAGACTGAGCAGTTCTTC	TRBD2	NA	TRBV27	TRBJ2-1
CASAPGRGRAKKTQYF	TGTGCCAGCGCTCCCGGACGGGGCCGTGCCAAAAAGACTCAGTACTTC	NA	NA	TRBV27	TRBJ2-4
CASSRAAGVRARDTQYF	TGTGCCAGCAGCCGAGCCGCGGGGGTGCGAGCCAGAGACACTCAGTACTTC	TRBD2	NA	TRBV4-2	TRBJ2-4
CASSDRGAVAQYF	TGTGCCAGCAGTGATAGGGGCGCGGTTGCGCAGTATTTT	NA	NA	TRBV6-1	TRBJ2-3
CASSLRDRIYDTQYF	TGTGCCAGCAGCCTCCGGGACAGGATCTATGATACGCAGTATTTT	TRBD1	NA	TRBV11-1	TRBJ2-3
CASRQGARGTGELFF	TGCGCCAGCAGGCAGGGGGCTCGAGGCACCGGGGAGCTGTTTTTT	TRBD1	medium-sized	TRBV10-2	TRBJ2-2
CASSEVETGGRDIQYF	TGTGCCAGCAGTGAAGTGGAGACAGGGGGGAGAGACATTCAGTACTTC	TRBD1	NA	TRBV6-1	TRBJ2-4
CASRHTINSPLHF	TGTGCCAGCAGACATACAATTAATTCACCCCTCCACTTT	NA	NA	TRBV6-1	TRBJ1-6
CASSGRGADSPLHF	TGTGCCAGCAGCGGCCGGGGGGCAGATTCACCCCTCCACTTT	NA	few	TRBV6-2/TRBV6-3	TRBJ1-6
CASRGPGNTEAFF	TGTGCCAGCAGGGGACCGGGGAACACTGAAGCTTTCTTT	NA	NA	TRBV6-4	TRBJ1-1
CASSYSTQGAGGYTF	TGTGCCAGCAGTTACTCGACACAGGGGGCAGGTGGCTACACCTTC	TRBD1	few	TRBV6-5	TRBJ1-2
CASSEEGGSSGEQYF	TGTGCCAGCAGTGAAGAGGGAGGCAGTTCAGGTGAGCAGTACTTC	NA	large	TRBV6-1	TRBJ2-7
CASSPGRGLGYEQFF	TGTGCCAGCAGCCCTGGACGGGGGCTTGGGTATGAGCAGTTCTTC	NA	once	TRBV6-1	TRBJ2-1
CASIAPWGQATTGELFF	TGTGCCAGCATAGCCCCGTGGGGACAGGCAACCACCGGGGAGCTGTTTTTT	TRBD1	NA	TRBV6-1	TRBJ2-2
CASSRSSGGPTGELFF	TGTGCCAGCAGCCGCTCTAGCGGGGGCCCCACCGGGGAGCTGTTTTTT	TRBD2	NA	TRBV7-3	TRBJ2-2
CASSYAARGVYEQYF	TGTGCCAGCAGTTACGCTGCCAGGGGGGTCTACGAGCAGTACTTC	NA	NA	TRBV6-5	TRBJ2-7
CASSAIREQYF	TGTGCCAGCAGTGCCATCAGAGAGCAGTACTTC	NA	NA	TRBV6-1	TRBJ2-7
CASRGSWGVVQFF	TGTGCCAGCAGGGGCTCGTGGGGGGTGGTGCAGTTCTTC	NA	few	TRBV6-1	TRBJ2-1
CASSPDRDRREQYF	TGTGCCAGCAGCCCCGACAGGGATAGGAGGGAGCAGTACTTC	TRBD1	few	TRBV6-1	TRBJ2-7
CASSPPGWGKQYF	TGTGCCAGCAGCCCCCCGGGGTGGGGAAAGCAGTACTTC	NA	NA	TRBV7-2	TRBJ2-5